This T cell receptor beta chain derives from a study of cytomegalovirus exposure and HLA in healthy donors (dated by TCRdb to about 2017). Background for the entire study: An earlier analysis of under 600 of the donors reported about 250 Gb of sequence data and 117 million unique TCR beta sequences from approximately 180 million T cells. About 320 gigabases of sequencing data and 70 million to 100 million unique TCR sequences were included in an early release covering around 600 HLA-typed donors. Among the roughly 390 genotyped donors, about 83% belonged to the genetic ancestry cluster associated with self-reported Caucasian donors. The study was designed to test whether signatures of past pathogen exposure could be identified by cataloging public T cell receptors. The study used immunosequencing to profile the T cell repertoires of approximately 650 subjects and linked those repertoires to cytomegalovirus serostatus. In addition to the first cohort of 500 to 850 subjects, a separate validation cohort of 120 different subjects was used. The study combined high-throughput TCR immunosequencing, statistical association of individual TCRs with disease status, and machine learning to predict cytomegalovirus infection status. A later analysis re-analyzed previously published TCR beta repertoires from 666 donors and added high-resolution HLA genotyping to study TCR occurrence patterns. The later analysis used no new phenotypic data to find candidate immune exposures, relying instead on TCR beta sequences and their occurrence across donors. To decide whether each TCR beta V gene segment behaved as functional or pseudogenic, an earlier analysis of 587 of the donors relied on high-throughput TCR beta sequencing. Donor age, sex, ethnicity and CMV serostatus were compiled together with the repertoire data. A later genetic analysis used genome-wide SNP genotypes for about three fifths of the 666 donors, treating that subset as a discovery cohort. Every discovery cohort repertoire had been produced on one sequencing platform. HLA typing covered class I and class II loci at four-digit resolution. The number of typed donors differed by locus: roughly 629-630 for A, B, C, DRB1 and DQB1; some 500 for DQA1; around 610 for DPA1; and about 450 for DPB1. A few DR-DQ haplotypes were handled as single units for association and clustering because linkage in the cohort was strong. Among roughly 370 genotyped donors of the cohort, an average of 235,054 unique TCR beta nucleotide sequences were sequenced per donor, roughly 18% of them non-productive.

The cohort was made up of about 610 healthy bone marrow donors. All cohort members were sampled while nominally healthy, although unrecorded immune exposures were likely present. The donor tested CMV seronegative, placing the donor among the approximately 400 seronegative members of the cohort. Each donor provided a peripheral blood sample, and peripheral blood mononuclear cells were used for TCR beta sequencing. The Qiagen DNeasy Blood Extraction Kit was used to extract genomic DNA from the blood cell samples. To prepare the library, the immunoSEQ multiplex PCR assay was applied. For the multiplex PCR, a mixture combining 60 forward primers for TCR Vbeta segments and 13 reverse primers for TCR Jbeta segments was used. A multiplex PCR assay on genomic DNA amplified the CDR3 region of rearranged TCR beta genes. Amplified TCR beta libraries were sequenced as 87-base-pair reads on the Illumina HiSeq System. Processing in the source paper ran as follows. Across the roughly 670 repertoires, a later analysis counted some 80 million unique TCR beta chains, approximately 12 million of which were shared by at least two donors. Raw reads were error-corrected and collapsed into unique sequences with a nearest-neighbor algorithm that merged closely related sequences to remove PCR and sequencing errors. CDR3 sequences were aligned to IMGT reference sequences to assign V, D and J gene segments. For a sequence to be retained, a match of at least six nucleotides to both a V gene segment and a J gene segment was required. Rearrangements were called productive when the CDR3 lacked stop codons and stayed in frame with V and J; all others were non-productive. CDR3 was defined according to IMGT convention as the region running from the second conserved V-encoded cysteine to the conserved J-encoded phenylalanine. The earlier analysis of roughly 590 of the donors excluded any sequence lacking an unambiguous match to a single V gene segment. An earlier analysis of 500 to 600 of the donors classified V segments as functional when productive rearrangements were above 56.7% and as segregating when the standard deviation between donors was above 5%. A statistical classification framework was developed to diagnose cytomegalovirus status using the catalog of TCR beta chain sequences. V and J gene assignment, in a later analysis, came from comparing TCR nucleotide sequences with IMGT/GENE-DB human TR gene sequences. In a later analysis, CDR3 sequences and most-parsimonious VDJ recombination scenarios were assigned using the TCRdist pipeline. In a later analysis, every TCR beta chain was defined by the combination of its CDR3 amino acid sequence and its V-gene family, and reads without a unique V-gene family were dropped. As a way to deal with suspected cross-contamination and a sequencing artifact, a later analysis dropped more than 500 nucleotide sequences that were highly shared and had low generation probability. A later analysis calculated a clonal expansion index for each public chain from normalized within-repertoire ranks of inferred template counts. In a later analysis, generation probabilities were computed using a VDJ recombination model fitted to out-of-frame rearrangements, and the results were checked against IGoR. In a later analysis, TCR-TCR, TCR-HLA and TCR-CMV co-occurrence was scored with hypergeometric tests, and a repertoire-size bias correction was applied to TCR pairs. A later analysis estimated false discovery rates by permuting HLA or CMV assignments 20 times. In a later analysis, co-occurring TCRs were grouped using DBSCAN, with TCRdist sequence similarity added in when clustering inside HLA-allele-positive subsets. Co-occurrence clustering excluded repertoires with fewer than 30,000 or more than 120,000 public chains, plus five with anomalous nucleotide sharing. TCRdb carries this immuneACCESS record with in-frame sequences only. Its versions omit some clonotypes, under half of them owing to an unresolved V gene in the studies checked, with the rest unexplained. V, J and clone size reflect that table, while D and trimming were determined from the DNA. The sample table contains some 190,000 clones; only one count was recorded for 75% to 90% of them. The ten largest clones take up 1.2% of the sample.

Turning to this clone: Its antigen remains undetermined. Per-base qualities were not stored, and no clone one base away is much larger.

For CDR1 and CDR2, the germline V gene lists SGHTA and FQGNSA. From the cysteine through the phenylalanine, the CDR3 covers 18 amino acids. The CDR3 DNA has 54 bases and is translated from base 1. V and J are trimmed by 6 bases and 5 bases, and the gene matches miss 12 bases of the junction. Beyond this particular receptor, the publication reports: According to a later analysis, most CMV-associated TCR beta chains appeared to be HLA-restricted, and the HLA associations seemed to be driven largely by CMV exposure. For the cohort, immune exposure information was limited to CMV serostatus. Because counts were too low, roughly 17 rarely observed V segments, including chromosome 9 orphons, were left out of the earlier analysis of about 500 of the donors. Linkage disequilibrium might explain the correlated functional status among segregating V segments, but an unknown experimental factor could not be excluded. A further reported finding was that TCR beta sequences accurately predicted the HLA-A and HLA-B alleles for most subjects in the first cohort. The classifier was reported to diagnose cytomegalovirus status with high specificity and sensitivity in both the original cohort and the validation cohort. In a later analysis, TCR association rates were found to vary across HLA loci, with the most associated TCRs seen for DRB1 alleles and the fewest for HLA-C alleles. The cohort was sequenced for TCR beta chains only, and without alpha or paired-chain data the features that could be detected were limited. When HLA alleles, especially DR and DQ, strongly co-occurred, attributing TCR associations to individual alleles was difficult. Several of the top co-occurrence clusters appeared to be linked to parvovirus B19, influenza, CMV and Epstein-Barr virus, according to a later analysis. The authors suggested that the approach could potentially be extended to other disease states and immunological phenotypes. An earlier analysis of 587 of the donors showed that most TCR beta V segments appeared in productive rearrangements either about 90% or about 30% of the time, which broadly matched IMGT annotations. Some IMGT-functional V segments, including TRBV6-2 and TRBV6-3, could not be distinguished by the 87-base-pair reads and were therefore excluded. Sequencing depth was assumed to be roughly uniform across donors in the presence/absence analyses, though that assumption may not hold. An association between a missense DCLRE1C variant and V-gene and J-gene trimming of TCR beta chains was found in a later genetic analysis and replicated in an independent cohort. At a false discovery rate of 0.05, a later analysis linked 16,000 or so TCR beta sequences to specific HLA alleles. Compared with equally common non-associated chains, HLA-associated TCR beta chains in a later analysis were more clonally expanded and had lower generation probabilities. While some public TCRs were present in many individuals, most TCR sequences turned up only very rarely across donors. In a later genetic analysis, fewer N-insertions in productive TCRs were reported among donors in an Asian-associated ancestry cluster than the approximately 710-donor mean. HLA typing was unavailable for some donors at each locus, so association tests used only the typed subset. Three of the identified cytomegalovirus-associated TCR beta chains were confirmed in vitro to be specific for cytomegalovirus antigens. A cluster of highly shared sequence variants was judged likely to be a technical artifact of the sequencing pipeline. In the study, roughly 160 TCR beta chains were listed as associated with cytomegalovirus.

The receptor comes from a boy aged 2 to 10 in good health and CMV-seronegative. Source material: PBMCs. The V gene is TRBV7-2 and the J gene is TRBJ2-3; 15 central nucleotides agree with TRBD2. In nucleotide form, the sequence is TGTGCCAGCAGAATAGGAAGGACTAGCGGGGGGGAAGGAGATACGCAGTATTTT. It codes for CASRIGRTSGGEGDTQYF.